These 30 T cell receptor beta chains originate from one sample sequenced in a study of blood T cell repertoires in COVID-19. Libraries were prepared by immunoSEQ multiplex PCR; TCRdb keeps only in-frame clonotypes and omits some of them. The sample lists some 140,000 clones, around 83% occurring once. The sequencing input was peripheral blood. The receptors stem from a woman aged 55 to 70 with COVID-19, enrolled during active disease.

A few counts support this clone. CDR3 protein: CASSYPDRVGSPLHF. The CDR3 DNA sequence: TGTGCCAGCAGTTATCCGGACAGGGTCGGTTCACCCCTCCACTTT. The rearrangement links TRBV5-6 to TRBJ1-6, with TRBD1 matching 8 bases. The CDR3 covers 15 residues. The germline CDR1 and CDR2 sequences are SGHDT and YYEEEE. Trimming at V came to 5 bases and at J to 9 bases, leaving 10 bases not matched to a gene.

The DNA for the CDR3 is TGTGCCAGCAGTGGTAGCGTTTACAATGAGCAGTTCTTC. Protein: CASSGSVYNEQFF. This chain connects TRBV12-3 or TRBV12-4 to TRBJ2-1, with D perhaps matching TRBD2 (5 bases). The length of the CDR3 is 13 residues. The V gene lost 5 bases and the J gene lost 4 bases, with 9 bases spanning the gap.

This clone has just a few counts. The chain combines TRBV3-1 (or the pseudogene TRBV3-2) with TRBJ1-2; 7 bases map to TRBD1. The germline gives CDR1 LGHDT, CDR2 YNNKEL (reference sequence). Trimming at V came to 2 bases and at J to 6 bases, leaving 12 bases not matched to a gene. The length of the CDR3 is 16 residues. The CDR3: CASSQRGGGLTDGYTF. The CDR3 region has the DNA TGTGCCAGCAGCCAAAGAGGGGGCGGATTGACCGATGGCTACACCTTC.

The CDR3 protein is CASSVTTGVITEAFF. CDR3 nucleotide sequence: TGTGCCAGCAGCGTCACGACAGGGGTTATCACTGAAGCTTTCTTT. The genes are TRBV9 and TRBJ1-1, with 8 bases lining up with TRBD1. Germline trimming cut 2 bases from V and 4 bases from J; bases unmatched to any gene: 7. This CDR3 has 15 residues. CDR1 is SGDLS, CDR2 YYNGEE, per germline.

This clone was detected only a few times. In nucleotides, the CDR3 is TGTGCCAGTAGTGTACAGGGGAACACTGAAGCTTTCTTT. Its translation: CASSVQGNTEAFF. V and J are TRBV19 and TRBJ1-1, with D possibly TRBD1 on 6 matching bases. V was shortened by 5 bases and J by 1 base, with 8 bases between the two germline ends. The CDR3 extends over 13 amino acids. Germline loops: CDR1 LNHDA, CDR2 SQIVND (reference sequence). Drawing the rest from reference TRBV19 and TRBJ1-1, the complete variable domain is DGGITQSPKYLFRKEGQNVTLSCEQNLNHDAMYWYRQDPGQGLRLIYYSQIVNDFQKGDIAEGYSVSREKKESFPLTVTSAQKNPTAFYLCASSVQGNTEAFFGQGTRLTVV.

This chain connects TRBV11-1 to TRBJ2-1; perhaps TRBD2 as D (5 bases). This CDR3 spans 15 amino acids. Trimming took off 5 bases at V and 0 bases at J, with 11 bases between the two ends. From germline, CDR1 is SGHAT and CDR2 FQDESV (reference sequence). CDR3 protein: CASSPTGFSYNEQFF. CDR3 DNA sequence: TGTGCCAGCAGCCCCACGGGATTCTCCTACAATGAGCAGTTCTTC. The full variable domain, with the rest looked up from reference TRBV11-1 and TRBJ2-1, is EAEVAQSPRYKITEKSQAVAFWCDPISGHATLYWYRQILGQGPELLVQFQDESVVDDSQLPKDRFSAERLKGVDSTLKIQPAELGDSAMYLCASSPTGFSYNEQFFGPGTRLTVL.

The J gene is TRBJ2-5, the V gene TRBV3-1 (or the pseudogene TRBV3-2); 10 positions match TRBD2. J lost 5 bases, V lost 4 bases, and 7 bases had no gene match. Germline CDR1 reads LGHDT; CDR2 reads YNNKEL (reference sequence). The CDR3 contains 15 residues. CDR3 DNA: TGTGCCAGCAGCCGGTCTAGCGGGAGTTTGGAGACCCAGTACTTC. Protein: CASSRSSGSLETQYF.

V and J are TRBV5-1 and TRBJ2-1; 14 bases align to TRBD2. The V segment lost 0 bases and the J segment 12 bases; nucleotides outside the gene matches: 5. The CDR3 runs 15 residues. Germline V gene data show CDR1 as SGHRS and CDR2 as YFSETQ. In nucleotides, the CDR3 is TGCGCCAGCAGCTTGGAGACTAGCGGGAGGGCCCTGCAGTTCTTC. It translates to CASSLETSGRALQFF.

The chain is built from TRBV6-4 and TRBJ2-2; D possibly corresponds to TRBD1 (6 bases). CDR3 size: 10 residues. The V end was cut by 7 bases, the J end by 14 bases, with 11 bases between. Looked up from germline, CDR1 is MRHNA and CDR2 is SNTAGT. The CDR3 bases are TGTGCCAGCACCCCCAGGGGCCTGTTTTTT. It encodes CASTPRGLFF.

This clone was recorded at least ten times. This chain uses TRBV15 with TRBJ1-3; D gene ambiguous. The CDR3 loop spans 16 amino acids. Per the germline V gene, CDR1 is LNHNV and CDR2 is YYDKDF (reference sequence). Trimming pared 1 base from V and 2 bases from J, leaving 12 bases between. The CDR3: CATSRATPGAGNTIYF. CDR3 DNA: TGTGCCACCAGCAGAGCGACTCCCGGCGCTGGAAACACCATATATTTT. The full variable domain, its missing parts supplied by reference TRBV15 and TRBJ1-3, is DAMVIQNPRYQVTQFGKPVTLSCSQTLNHNVMYWYQQKSSQAPKLLFHYYDKDFNNEADTPDNFQSRRPNTSFCFLDIRSPGLGDTAMYLCATSRATPGAGNTIYFGEGSWLTVV.

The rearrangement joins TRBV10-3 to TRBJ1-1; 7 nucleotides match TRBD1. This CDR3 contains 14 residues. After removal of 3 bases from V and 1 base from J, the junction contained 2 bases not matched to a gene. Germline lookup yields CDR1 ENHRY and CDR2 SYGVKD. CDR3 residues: CAISEQGWNTEAFF. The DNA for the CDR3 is TGTGCCATCAGTGAACAGGGGTGGAACACTGAAGCTTTCTTT.

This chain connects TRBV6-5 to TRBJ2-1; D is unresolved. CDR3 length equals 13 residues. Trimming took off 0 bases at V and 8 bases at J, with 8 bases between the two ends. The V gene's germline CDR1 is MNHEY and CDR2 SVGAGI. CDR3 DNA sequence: TGTGCCAGCAGTTACTCGAGAGTGGATGAGCAGTTCTTC. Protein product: CASSYSRVDEQFF.

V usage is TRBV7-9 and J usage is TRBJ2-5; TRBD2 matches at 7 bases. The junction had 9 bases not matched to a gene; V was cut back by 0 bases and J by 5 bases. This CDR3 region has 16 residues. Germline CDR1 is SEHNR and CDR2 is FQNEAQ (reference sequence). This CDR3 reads CASSLAPLAGVETQYF. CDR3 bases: TGTGCCAGCAGCTTAGCGCCATTGGCGGGAGTGGAGACCCAGTACTTC.

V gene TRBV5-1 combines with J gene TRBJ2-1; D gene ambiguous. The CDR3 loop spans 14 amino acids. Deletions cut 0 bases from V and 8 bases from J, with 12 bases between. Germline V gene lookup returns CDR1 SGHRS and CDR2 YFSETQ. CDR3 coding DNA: TGCGCCAGCAGCTTGGATAGCTACACGGATGAGCAGTTCTTC. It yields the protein CASSLDSYTDEQFF.

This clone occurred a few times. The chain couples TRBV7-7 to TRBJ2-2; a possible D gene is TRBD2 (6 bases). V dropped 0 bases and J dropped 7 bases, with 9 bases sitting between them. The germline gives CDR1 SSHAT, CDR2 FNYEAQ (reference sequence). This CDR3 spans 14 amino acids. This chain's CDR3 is CASSLAGGDGELFF. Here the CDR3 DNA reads TGTGCCAGCAGCTTAGCGGGGGGAGACGGGGAGCTGTTTTTT.

Here the CDR3 reads CASSFGTGVGTEAFF. The DNA of the CDR3 is TGCGCCAGCAGCTTCGGGACAGGGGTAGGCACTGAAGCTTTCTTT. The chain combines TRBV5-1 with TRBJ1-1; 10 positions agree with TRBD1. In germline, CDR1 is SGHRS, CDR2 YFSETQ. The CDR3 sequence is 15 residues long. The junction had 5 bases not matched to a gene; V was cut back by 2 bases and J by 4 bases.

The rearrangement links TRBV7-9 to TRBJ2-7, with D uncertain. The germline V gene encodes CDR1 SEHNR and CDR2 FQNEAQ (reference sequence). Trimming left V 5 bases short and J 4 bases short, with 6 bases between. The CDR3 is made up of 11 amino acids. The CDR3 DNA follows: TGTGCCAGCAGCGTCAATTACGAGCAGTACTTC. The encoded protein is CASSVNYEQYF.

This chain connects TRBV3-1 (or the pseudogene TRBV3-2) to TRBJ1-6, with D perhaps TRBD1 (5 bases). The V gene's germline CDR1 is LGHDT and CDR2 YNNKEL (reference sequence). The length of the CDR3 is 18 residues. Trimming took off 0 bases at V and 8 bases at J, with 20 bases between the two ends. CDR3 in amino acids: CASSQDLAGPNHYSPLHF. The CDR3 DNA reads TGTGCCAGCAGCCAAGATTTGGCGGGACCTAACCATTATTCACCCCTCCACTTT.

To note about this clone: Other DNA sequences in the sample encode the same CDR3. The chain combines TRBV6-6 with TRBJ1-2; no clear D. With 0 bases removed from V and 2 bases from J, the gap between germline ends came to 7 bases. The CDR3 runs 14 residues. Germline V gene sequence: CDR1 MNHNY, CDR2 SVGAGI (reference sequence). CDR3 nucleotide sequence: TGTGCCAGCAGTTACTCGACCGGGAACTATGGCTACACCTTC. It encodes CASSYSTGNYGYTF.

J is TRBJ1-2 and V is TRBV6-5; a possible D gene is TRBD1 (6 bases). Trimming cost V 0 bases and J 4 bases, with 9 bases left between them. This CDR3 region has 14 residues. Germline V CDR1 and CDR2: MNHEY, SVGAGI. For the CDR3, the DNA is TGTGCCAGCAGTTACTCAGGGGGAAGCTATGGCTACACCTTC. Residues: CASSYSGGSYGYTF.

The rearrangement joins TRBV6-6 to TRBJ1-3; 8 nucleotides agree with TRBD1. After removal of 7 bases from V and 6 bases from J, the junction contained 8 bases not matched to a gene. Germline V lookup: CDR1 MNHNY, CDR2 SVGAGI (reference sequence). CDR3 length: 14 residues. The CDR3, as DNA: TGTGCCAGCAATGGACAGGGAGGTGAAAACACCATATATTTT. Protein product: CASNGQGGENTIYF.

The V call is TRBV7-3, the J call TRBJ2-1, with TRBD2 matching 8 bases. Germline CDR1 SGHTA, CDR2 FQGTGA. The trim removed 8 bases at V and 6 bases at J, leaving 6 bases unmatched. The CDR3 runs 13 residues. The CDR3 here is CASSVAGSNEQFF. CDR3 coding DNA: TGTGCCAGCTCAGTAGCGGGATCCAATGAGCAGTTCTTC.

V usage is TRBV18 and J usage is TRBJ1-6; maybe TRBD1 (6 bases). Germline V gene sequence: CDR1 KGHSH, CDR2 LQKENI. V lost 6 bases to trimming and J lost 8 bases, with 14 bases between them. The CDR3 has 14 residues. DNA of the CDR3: TGTGCCAGCTCTCTCGACAGGTCTGATTCACCCCTCCACTTT. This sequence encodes CASSLDRSDSPLHF.

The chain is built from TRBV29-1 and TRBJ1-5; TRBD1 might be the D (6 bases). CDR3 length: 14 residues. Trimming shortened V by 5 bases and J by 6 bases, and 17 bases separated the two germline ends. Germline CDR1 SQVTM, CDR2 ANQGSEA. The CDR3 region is CSVQTGWSGQPQHF. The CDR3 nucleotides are TGCAGCGTTCAAACAGGGTGGTCAGGTCAGCCCCAGCATTTT. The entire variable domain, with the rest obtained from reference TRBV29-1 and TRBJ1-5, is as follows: SAVISQKPSRDICQRGTSLTIQCQVDSQVTMMFWYRQQPGQSLTLIATANQGSEATYESGFVIDKFPISRPNLTFSTLTVSNMSPEDSSIYLCSVQTGWSGQPQHFGDGTRLSIL.

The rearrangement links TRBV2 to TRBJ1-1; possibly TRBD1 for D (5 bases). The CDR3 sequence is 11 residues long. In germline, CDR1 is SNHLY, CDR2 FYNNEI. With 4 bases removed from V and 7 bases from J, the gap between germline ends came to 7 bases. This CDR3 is CASSGQNEAFF. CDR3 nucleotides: TGTGCCAGCAGTGGACAGAATGAAGCTTTCTTT.

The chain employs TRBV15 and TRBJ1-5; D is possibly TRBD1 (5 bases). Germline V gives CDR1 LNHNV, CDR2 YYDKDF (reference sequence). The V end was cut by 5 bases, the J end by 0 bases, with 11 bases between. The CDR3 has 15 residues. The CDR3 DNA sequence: TGTGCCACCAGCCGCGACAGAAATAGCAATCAGCCCCAGCATTTT. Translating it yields CATSRDRNSNQPQHF.

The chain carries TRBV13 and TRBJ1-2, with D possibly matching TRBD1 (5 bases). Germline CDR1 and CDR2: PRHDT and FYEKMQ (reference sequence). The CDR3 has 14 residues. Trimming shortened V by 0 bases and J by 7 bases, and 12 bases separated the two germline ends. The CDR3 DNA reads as TGTGCCAGCAGCTTAGGGCACGACAGATCTGGCTACACCTTC. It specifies CASSLGHDRSGYTF.

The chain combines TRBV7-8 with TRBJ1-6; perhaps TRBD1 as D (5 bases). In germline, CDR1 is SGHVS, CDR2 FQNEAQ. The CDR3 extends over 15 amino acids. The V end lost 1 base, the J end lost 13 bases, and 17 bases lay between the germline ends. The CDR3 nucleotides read TGTGCCAGCAGCTTAGACGCGACAGCATCCTTGCCCCTCCACTTT. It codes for CASSLDATASLPLHF.

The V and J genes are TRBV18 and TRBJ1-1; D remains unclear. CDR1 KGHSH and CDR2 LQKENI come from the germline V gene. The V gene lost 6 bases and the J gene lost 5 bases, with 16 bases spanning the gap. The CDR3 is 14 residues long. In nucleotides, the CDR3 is TGTGCCAGCTCCTCCCAGGAGGGTGGGACTGAAGCTTTCTTT. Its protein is CASSSQEGGTEAFF.

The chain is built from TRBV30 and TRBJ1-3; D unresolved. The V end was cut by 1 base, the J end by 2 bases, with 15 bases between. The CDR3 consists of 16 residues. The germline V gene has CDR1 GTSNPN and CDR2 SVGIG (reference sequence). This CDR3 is CAWSGGSPAAGNTIYF. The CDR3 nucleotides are TGTGCCTGGAGTGGAGGCAGCCCAGCAGCTGGAAACACCATATATTTT.